The clone carrying this T cell receptor beta chain was recorded once. Its target is not known. Nashville, Tennessee was home to all donors, each a Caucasian adult. This entry is derived from a study of shared clonotypes between healthy human individuals. The study, taken as a whole, reports: A handful of donors had 5% to 6% of their naive CD4 clonotypes in common.

The method was immunoSEQ multiplex PCR; TCRdb's version includes in-frame clones alone and lacks a portion of them. The table shows millions of clones, with just over 90% occurring only once. The sequenced material came from naive CD4+ T cells from PBMCs. Subset defined: CD45RA+ positively selected. This clonotype was obtained from a man between 18 and 35 years old in good health. Some clones in this sample may be carry-over from other donors' samples.

The chain's CDR3 is CASRVSGGGQPQHF. For the CDR3, the DNA is TGTGCCAGCAGAGTATCAGGCGGGGGTCAGCCCCAGCATTTT. J is TRBJ1-5 and V is TRBV6-1; D is possibly TRBD1 (5 bases). In germline, CDR1 is MNHNS, CDR2 SASEGT. Trimming took off 6 bases at V and 6 bases at J, with 15 bases between the two ends. The CDR3 sequence is 14 residues long.